This passage covers 23 T cell receptor gamma chains from one sample sequenced in a study of Vδ1+ human thymocytes. Study-wide results and limits: Thymic TRG and TRD repertoires appeared highly polyclonal.

Extracted RNA was reverse transcribed into cDNA. The CDR3 regions were amplified by multiplex PCR from V-gene primers to a constant-region primer. TCRdb reapplied CATT to the multiplex PCR reads. The table records 9,000 or so gamma-chain clones, approximately 55% of them present only once. No antigens are known for them. Sequenced sample: Vdelta1+ gamma-delta thymocytes from the thymus. Subset meaning: FACS-sorted CD3+ TCRalphabeta- TCRVdelta1+ TCRVdelta2- thymocytes. These receptors were collected from a girl under three years old who had congenital heart surgery.

The chain couples TRGV2 to TRGJ1 or TRGJ2. TCRdb leaves out the J gene; it was filled in here by matching the DNA to germline. Unmatched junction bases numbered 11, after V lost 0 bases and J lost 6 bases. The CDR3 loop spans 15 amino acids. CDR1 is EGSNGY, CDR2 YDSYNSKV, per germline. CDR3 residues: CATWDGQGEGYKKLF. CDR3 sequence (DNA): TGTGCCACCTGGGACGGGCAGGGTGAAGGTTATAAGAAACTCTTT.

This clone was seen only once. Other DNA sequences in the sample encode the same CDR3. The chain employs TRGV4 and TRGJ1 or TRGJ2. The J gene, absent from TCRdb, was called here by matching the DNA to germline. In germline, CDR1 is EGSTGY, CDR2 YDSYTSSV. The CDR3 is 13 amino acids. Germline trimming cut 0 bases from V and 7 bases from J; bases unmatched to any gene: 6. The CDR3 region has the DNA TGTGCCACCTGGGATGGGCGGAGGTATAAGAAACTCTTT. Its protein product is CATWDGRRYKKLF.

A word on this clone: This sample also contains other DNA sequences that code for the same CDR3. The chain uses TRGV2 and TRGJ1 or TRGJ2. The J gene, not given by TCRdb, was assigned here from a germline match of the nucleotide sequence. From germline, CDR1 is EGSNGY and CDR2 YDSYNSKV. The V and J ends lost 0 bases and 7 bases, in that order; junction bases with no gene match: 6. The CDR3 totals 13 residues. The CDR3 DNA reads TGTGCCACCTGGGACGGGCCGGGGTATAAGAAACTCTTT. This gives the protein CATWDGPGYKKLF.

With respect to this clone: Germline and junction disagree at one end, which may indicate a read error. The chain employs TRGV2 and TRGJ1 or TRGJ2. No J gene is reported in TCRdb; it was inferred here by comparing the DNA with germline. The CDR3 runs 11 residues. Germline values: CDR1 EGSNGY, CDR2 YDSYNSKV. Here the CDR3 reads CATWVGPGKLF. The CDR3, as DNA: TGTGCCACCTGGGTCGGGCCTGGGAAACTCTTT.

This clone was detected only a few times. The genes are TRGV2 and TRGJ1 or TRGJ2. V lost 1 base, J lost 6 bases, and 6 bases stayed unmatched. The germline V gene encodes CDR1 EGSNGY and CDR2 YDSYNSKV. CDR3 length: 13 residues. CDR3 sequence: CATWDGRVYKKLF. As DNA, the CDR3 is TGTGCCACCTGGGACGGCCGGGTTTATAAGAAACTCTTT.

This clone was observed a few times. This chain uses TRGV9 with TRGJ1 or TRGJ2. V trimming: 2 bases; J trimming: 7 bases; junction bases outside the gene matches: 11. Per germline, CDR1 GITISATS and CDR2 ISYDGTV (reference sequence). The CDR3 runs to 14 residues. The CDR3 protein is CALWEGPPRYKKLF. CDR3 sequence (DNA): TGTGCCTTGTGGGAGGGGCCGCCGAGGTATAAGAAACTCTTT.

This chain joins TRGV5 and TRGJ1 or TRGJ2. TCRdb gives no J gene; it was assigned here by matching the DNA to germline. The V gene end was trimmed by 0 bases and the J gene end by 9 bases; junction bases not matched to a gene: 11. The CDR3 runs 14 residues. Germline V gene data show CDR1 as VINAFY and CDR2 as YDVSNSKD. CDR3: CATWDRPRIGKKLF. The CDR3 nucleotides read TGTGCCACCTGGGACAGGCCCAGGATTGGTAAGAAACTCTTT.

Points on this clone: Other DNA sequences within the sample encode an identical CDR3. This chain connects TRGV3 to TRGJ1 or TRGJ2. The J gene is absent in TCRdb and was assigned here via DNA matching to germline. Trimming at V came to 0 bases and at J to 7 bases, leaving 3 bases not matched to a gene. This CDR3 has 12 amino acids. Germline CDR1 and CDR2: VTNTFY and YDVSTARD (reference sequence). CDR3 sequence reads: CATWDRPYKKLF. The CDR3 nucleotides read TGTGCCACCTGGGACAGGCCCTATAAGAAACTCTTT.

Turning to this clone: The germline gene is not matched at one end of the junction; a read error may be the cause. The chain recombines TRGV3 with TRGJ1 or TRGJ2. The J gene is absent in TCRdb and was assigned here via DNA matching to germline. CDR3 length: 11 residues. Germline V CDR1 and CDR2: VTNTFY, YDVSTARD (reference sequence). DNA for the CDR3: TGTGCCACCGGGGACGACGGTAAGAAACTCTTT. This translates into CATGDDGKKLF.

The chain couples TRGV4 to TRGJ1 or TRGJ2. TCRdb is silent on the J gene; assignment here came from matching the DNA to germline. Germline CDR1 EGSTGY, CDR2 YDSYTSSV. Trimming removed 2 bases from V and 2 bases from J; junction bases left unmatched: 15. The CDR3 covers 17 residues. The CDR3, as DNA: TGTGCCACCTGGGATGAATACGACGGTGGGGATTATTATAAGAAACTCTTT. It yields the protein CATWDEYDGGDYYKKLF.

This clone is a singleton in its sample. The rearrangement links TRGV2 to TRGJP2. TCRdb lists no J gene, so it was determined here by aligning the DNA to germline. The germline V gene encodes CDR1 EGSNGY and CDR2 YDSYNSKV. There are 20 residues in the CDR3. Trimming at V came to 3 bases and at J to 3 bases, leaving 22 bases not matched to a gene. The CDR3 reads CATWDLGGGSRGGSDWIKTF. CDR3 in DNA: TGTGCCACCTGGGACCTAGGCGGGGGGTCGAGGGGTGGTAGTGATTGGATCAAGACGTTT.

V gene TRGV2 combines with J gene TRGJP2. No J gene is reported in TCRdb; it was inferred here by comparing the DNA with germline. The CDR3 runs to 15 residues. V lost 0 bases and J lost 7; bases outside the gene matches: 8. Germline CDR1 reads EGSNGY; CDR2 reads YDSYNSKV. CDR3 nucleotides: TGTGCCACCTGGGACGGGCACCGTGATGATTGGATCAAGACGTTT. Encoded protein: CATWDGHRDDWIKTF.

The J gene is TRGJ1 or TRGJ2, the V gene TRGV5. The J gene was not available in TCRdb and was assigned here by matching the DNA to germline segments. V was pared by 1 base and J by 12 bases, with 15 bases of the junction left unmatched. CDR3 length: 14 residues. CDR1 and CDR2 from the germline V gene are VINAFY and YDVSNSKD. Here the CDR3 reads CATWDRPRFFTKLF. The CDR3 nucleotides are TGTGCCACCTGGGACAGACCCCGCTTCTTTACGAAACTCTTT.

The rearrangement links TRGV2 to TRGJ1 or TRGJ2. The J gene is absent in TCRdb and was assigned here via DNA matching to germline. CDR3 size: 13 residues. The germline gives CDR1 EGSNGY, CDR2 YDSYNSKV. V was pared by 1 base and J by 3 bases, with 3 bases of the junction left unmatched. The CDR3 bases are TGTGCCACCTGGGACGGTGCTTATTATAAGAAACTCTTT. Translated: CATWDGAYYKKLF.

V and J are TRGV8 and TRGJ1 or TRGJ2. The V gene's germline CDR1 is VENAVY and CDR2 YDSYNSRV. This CDR3 has 12 amino acids. After removal of 4 bases from V and 12 bases from J, the junction contained 12 bases not matched to a gene. The CDR3 loop reads CATWDPRRMKLF. In nucleotides, the CDR3 is TGTGCCACCTGGGACCCCCGCAGAATGAAACTCTTT.

This chain joins TRGV8 and TRGJ1 or TRGJ2. TCRdb leaves out the J gene; it was filled in here by matching the DNA to germline. Germline lookup yields CDR1 VENAVY and CDR2 YDSYNSRV. The CDR3 length is 12 residues. V lost 1 base, J lost 8 bases, and 5 bases stayed unmatched. The CDR3 coding sequence is TGTGCCACCTGGGATAGAGAGCATAAGAAACTCTTT. Its translation is CATWDREHKKLF.

Points on this clone: The junction departs from the called germline gene at one end, perhaps through a read error. The V call is TRGV3, the J call TRGJP2. Because TCRdb records no J gene, it was assigned here through a match of the DNA to germline. CDR3 size: 17 residues. Germline CDR1 VTNTFY, CDR2 YDVSTARD (reference sequence). CDR3 coding DNA: TGTGCCGCCTGGGACAGGCAGAAGTATAGTAGTGATTGGATCAAGACGTTT. Its translation is CAAWDRQKYSSDWIKTF.

The chain carries TRGV3 and TRGJ1 or TRGJ2. Here the J gene came from matching the DNA to germline, since TCRdb omits it. The CDR3 has 15 residues. The ends lost 0 bases at V and 9 bases at J; junction bases unmatched: 14. Germline CDR1 and CDR2: VTNTFY and YDVSTARD (reference sequence). The CDR3 DNA reads TGTGCCACCTGGGACAGGCGAGAGCCCAGGATTAAGAAACTCTTT. Protein sequence: CATWDRREPRIKKLF.

About this clone itself: The junction shows a germline mismatch at one end, possibly a read error. The V call is TRGV8, the J call TRGJ1 or TRGJ2. TCRdb does not report a J gene; here it was assigned by matching the DNA to germline references. Per the germline V gene, CDR1 is VENAVY and CDR2 is YDSYNSRV. CDR3 length: 13 residues. CDR3 sequence: CATWVRNYYKKLF. In DNA form, the CDR3 reads TGTGCCACCTGGGTTAGGAATTATTATAAGAAACTCTTT.

In this sample, this clone turned up once. This same CDR3 is encoded by further DNA sequences in the sample. The chain employs TRGV3 and TRGJ1 or TRGJ2. TCRdb gives no J gene; it was assigned here by matching the DNA to germline. Germline lookup yields CDR1 VTNTFY and CDR2 YDVSTARD (reference sequence). V lost 0 bases, J lost 1 base, and 3 bases stayed unmatched. The CDR3 totals 14 residues. CDR3 nucleotides: TGTGCCACCTGGGACAGGCGCAATTATTATAAGAAACTCTTT. Protein sequence: CATWDRRNYYKKLF.

This clone was picked up a small number of times. The chain links TRGV3 to TRGJ1 or TRGJ2. No J gene was available from TCRdb, and it was assigned here by a germline match of the DNA. J gave up 5 bases and V 0 bases, and 4 bases lay outside the gene matches. Germline V gene lookup returns CDR1 VTNTFY and CDR2 YDVSTARD (reference sequence). The CDR3 is made up of 13 amino acids. CDR3 sequence: CATWDRRNYKKLF. The CDR3 DNA is TGTGCCACCTGGGACAGGCGGAATTATAAGAAACTCTTT.

The gene calls are TRGV8 and TRGJ1 or TRGJ2. TCRdb lists no J gene, so it was determined here by aligning the DNA to germline. V gave up 2 bases and J gave up 11 bases; unmatched junction bases: 9. The CDR3 totals 12 residues. Germline-derived CDR1 and CDR2 are VENAVY and YDSYNSRV. CDR3 coding DNA: TGTGCCACCTGGGATACCCGGCATGAGAAACTCTTT. It encodes CATWDTRHEKLF.

The gene calls are TRGV8 and TRGJ1 or TRGJ2. The J gene, not given by TCRdb, was assigned here from a germline match of the nucleotide sequence. Per germline, CDR1 VENAVY and CDR2 YDSYNSRV. The CDR3 contains 13 residues. Trimming cost V 5 bases and J 3 bases; bases outside gene matches: 7. The CDR3 loop is CATWGSRYYKKLF. As DNA, the CDR3 is TGTGCCACCTGGGGCTCCCGTTATTATAAGAAACTCTTT.